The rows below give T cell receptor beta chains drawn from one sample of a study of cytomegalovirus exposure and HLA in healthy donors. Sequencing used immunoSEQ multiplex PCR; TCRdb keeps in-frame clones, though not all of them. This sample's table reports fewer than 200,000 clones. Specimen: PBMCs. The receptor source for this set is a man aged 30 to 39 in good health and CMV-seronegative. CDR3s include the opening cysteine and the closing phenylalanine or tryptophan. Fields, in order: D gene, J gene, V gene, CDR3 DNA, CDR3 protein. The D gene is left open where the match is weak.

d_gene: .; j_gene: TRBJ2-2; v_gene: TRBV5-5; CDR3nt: TGTGCCAGCAGCTTGGGACTGCTCACCGGGGAGCTGTTTTTT; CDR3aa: CASSLGLLTGELFF
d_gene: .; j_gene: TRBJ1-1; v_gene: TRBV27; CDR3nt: TGTGCCAGCAGTTTATCGTTGGGGCGGACTGAAGCTTTCTTT; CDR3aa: CASSLSLGRTEAFF
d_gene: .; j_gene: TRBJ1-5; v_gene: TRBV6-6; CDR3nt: TGTGCCAGCAGTTACCTAGCTGATCAGCCCCAGCATTTT; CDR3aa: CASSYLADQPQHF
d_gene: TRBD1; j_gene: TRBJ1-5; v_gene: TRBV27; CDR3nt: TGTGCCAGCAGTTTAAGGACAGGGGCGACGGGGCCCCAGCATTTT; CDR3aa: CASSLRTGATGPQHF
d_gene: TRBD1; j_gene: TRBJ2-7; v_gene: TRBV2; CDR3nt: TGTGCCAGCAATGCAATTACCCCGGGACAGGGGTACGAGCAGTACTTC; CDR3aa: CASNAITPGQGYEQYF
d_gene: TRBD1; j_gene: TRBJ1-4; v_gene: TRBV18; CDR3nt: TGTGCCAGCTCACCGAACGCCCCGGGACAGGGGGATGAAAAACTGTTTTTT; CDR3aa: CASSPNAPGQGDEKLFF
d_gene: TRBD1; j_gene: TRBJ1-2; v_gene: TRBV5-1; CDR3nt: TGCGCCAGCAGCTTTTCGACAGGGGGAGTGACTGGCTACACCTTC; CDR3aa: CASSFSTGGVTGYTF
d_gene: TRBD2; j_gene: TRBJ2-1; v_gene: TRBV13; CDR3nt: TGTGCCAGCAGCCTGAAAAGCGGGACGAACTCCTACAATGAGCAGTTCTTC; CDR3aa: CASSLKSGTNSYNEQFF
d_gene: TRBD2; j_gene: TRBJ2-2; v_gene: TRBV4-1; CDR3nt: TGCGCCAGCAGCCTTCAGACTAGCGGGGGGGCTGCCGGGGAGCTGTTTTTT; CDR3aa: CASSLQTSGGAAGELFF
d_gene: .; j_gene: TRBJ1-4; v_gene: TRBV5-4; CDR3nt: TGTGCCAGCAGCTTTTCTCTAGGTGGTAATGAAAAACTGTTTTTT; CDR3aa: CASSFSLGGNEKLFF
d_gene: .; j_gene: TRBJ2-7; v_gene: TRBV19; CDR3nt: TGTGCCAGTAGCCTAGACGGGGGAATTACCTACGAGCAGTACTTC; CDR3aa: CASSLDGGITYEQYF
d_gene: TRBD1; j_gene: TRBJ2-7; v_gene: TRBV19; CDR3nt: TGTGCCAGTAGTATGACAGGGGGCTCGGACGAGCAGTACTTC; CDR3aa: CASSMTGGSDEQYF
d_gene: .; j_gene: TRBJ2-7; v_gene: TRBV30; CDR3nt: TGTGCCTGGAGTGTACCGGGGGGCGCCTACGAGCAGTACTTC; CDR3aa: CAWSVPGGAYEQYF
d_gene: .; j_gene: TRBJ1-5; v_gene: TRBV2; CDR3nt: TGTGCCAGCAGTGCCCAGGGGAGCAATCAGCCCCAGCATTTT; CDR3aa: CASSAQGSNQPQHF
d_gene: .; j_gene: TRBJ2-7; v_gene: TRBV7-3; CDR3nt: TGTGCCAGCAGCTTGGCCCAGGACTACGAGCAGTACTTC; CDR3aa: CASSLAQDYEQYF
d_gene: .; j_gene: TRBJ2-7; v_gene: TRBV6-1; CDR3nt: TGTGCCAGCAGCTCTCGATCTCCTACCTACGAGCAGTACTTC; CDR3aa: CASSSRSPTYEQYF
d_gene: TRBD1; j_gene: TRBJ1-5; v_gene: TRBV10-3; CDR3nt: TGTGCCATCAGTGACTCCCGCCAGGGGGCTAGCAATCAGCCCCAGCATTTT; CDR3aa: CAISDSRQGASNQPQHF
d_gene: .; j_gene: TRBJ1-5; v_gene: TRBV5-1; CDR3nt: TGCGCCAGCAGCTTGGAGGCAGGGGGCAATCAGCCCCAGCATTTT; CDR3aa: CASSLEAGGNQPQHF
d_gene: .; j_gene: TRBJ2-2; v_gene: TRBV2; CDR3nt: TGTGCCAGTAGTGAGGGTTGGCGCGGGACCGGGGAGCTGTTTTTT; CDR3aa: CASSEGWRGTGELFF
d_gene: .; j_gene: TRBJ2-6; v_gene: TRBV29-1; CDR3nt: TGCAGCGTCCGTAAGACCAAGGGCGGGTCGGGGGCCAACGTCCTGACTTTC; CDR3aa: CSVRKTKGGSGANVLTF
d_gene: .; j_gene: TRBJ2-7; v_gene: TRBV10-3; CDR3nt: TGTGCCATCAGTGAGTCAATGGCGGGGGCTTACGAGCAGTACTTC; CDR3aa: CAISESMAGAYEQYF
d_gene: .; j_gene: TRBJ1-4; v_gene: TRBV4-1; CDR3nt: TGCGCCAGCAGCCAATTACTCAGGGGATGGGATGAAAAACTGTTTTTT; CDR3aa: CASSQLLRGWDEKLFF
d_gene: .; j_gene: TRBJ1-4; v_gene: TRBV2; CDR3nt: TGTGCCAGCAGTGCTACAACTGGCGGTGAAAAACTGTTTTTT; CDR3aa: CASSATTGGEKLFF
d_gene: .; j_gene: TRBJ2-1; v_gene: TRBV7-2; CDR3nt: TGTGCCACCACGGGGATTCACAATGATAAGCAGTTCTTC; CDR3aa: CATTGIHNDKQFF
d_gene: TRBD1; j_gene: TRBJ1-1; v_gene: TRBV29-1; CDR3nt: TGCAGCGTTGCAGGGGGAGCGAACACTGAAGCTTTCTTT; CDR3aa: CSVAGGANTEAFF
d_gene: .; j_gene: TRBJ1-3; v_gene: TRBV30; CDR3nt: TGTGCCTGGAGTGGGGCGGGTCAGTACTTAACTGGAAACACCATATATTTT; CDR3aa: CAWSGAGQYLTGNTIYF
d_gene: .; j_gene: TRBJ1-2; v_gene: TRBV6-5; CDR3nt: TGTGCCAGCACCCCATACAAAAGCGGGGTGGAAAGGTACACCTTC; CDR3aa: CASTPYKSGVERYTF
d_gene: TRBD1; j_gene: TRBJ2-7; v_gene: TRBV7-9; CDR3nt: TGTGCCAGCAGCCTTGGGACAGGCTCCTACGAGCAGTACTTC; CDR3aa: CASSLGTGSYEQYF
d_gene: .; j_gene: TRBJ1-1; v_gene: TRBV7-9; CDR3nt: TGTGCCAGCAGTTTGACACAGGGGAACACTGAAGCTTTCTTT; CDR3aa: CASSLTQGNTEAFF
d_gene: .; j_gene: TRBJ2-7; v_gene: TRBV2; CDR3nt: TGTGCCAGCTCGCTAGCCTACGAGCAGTACTTC; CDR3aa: CASSLAYEQYF
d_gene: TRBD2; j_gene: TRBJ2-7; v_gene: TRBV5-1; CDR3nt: TGCGCCAGCAGCTTGGCTCGGACTAGCGGGAGGGGCAGCTCCTACGAGCAGTACTTC; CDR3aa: CASSLARTSGRGSSYEQYF
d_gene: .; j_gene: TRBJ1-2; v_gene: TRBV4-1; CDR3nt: TGCGCCAGCAGCCAGCCCACTAGCAGAGGGAGGAAAGGCTACACCTTC; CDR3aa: CASSQPTSRGRKGYTF
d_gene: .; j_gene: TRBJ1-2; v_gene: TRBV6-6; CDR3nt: TGTGCCAGCAGTTCGCCTGGCGGGGGAGCTGGCTACACCTTC; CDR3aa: CASSSPGGGAGYTF
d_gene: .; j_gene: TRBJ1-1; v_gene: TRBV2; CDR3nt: TGTGCCAGCAGTTTAGGGGTTACCGAAGCTTTCTTT; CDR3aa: CASSLGVTEAFF
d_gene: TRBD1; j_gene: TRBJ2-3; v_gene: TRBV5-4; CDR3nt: TGTGCCAGCAGCATAGGGACAGGAAGCACAGATACGCAGTATTTT; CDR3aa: CASSIGTGSTDTQYF
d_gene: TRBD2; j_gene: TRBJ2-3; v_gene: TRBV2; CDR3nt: TGTGCCAGCAGTCCCCTCCCCGGCGGGAGGTGGGTAGATACGCAGTATTTT; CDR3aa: CASSPLPGGRWVDTQYF
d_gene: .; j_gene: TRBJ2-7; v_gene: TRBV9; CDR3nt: TGTGCCAGCAGCGCTCAGGGTATAACCTACGAGCAGTACTTC; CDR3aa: CASSAQGITYEQYF
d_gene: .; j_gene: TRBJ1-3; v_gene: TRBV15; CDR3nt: TGTGCCACCAGCAGACTCGGACAGCTCTCTGGAAACACCATATATTTT; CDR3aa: CATSRLGQLSGNTIYF
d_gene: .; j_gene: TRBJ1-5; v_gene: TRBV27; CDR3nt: TGTGCCAGCAGTTTTCAGGGCAGAAATCAGCCCCAGCATTTT; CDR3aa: CASSFQGRNQPQHF
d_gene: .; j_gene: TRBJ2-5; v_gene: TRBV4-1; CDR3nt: TGCGCCAGCAGCTCCCGGGGATGGGAGACCCAGTACTTC; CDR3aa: CASSSRGWETQYF
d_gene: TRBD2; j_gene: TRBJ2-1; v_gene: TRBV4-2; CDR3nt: TGTGCCAGCAGCCAAGGTCGAGGGACTAGCGGGGCCCCTACCTCCTACAATGAGCAGTTCTTC; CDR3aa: CASSQGRGTSGAPTSYNEQFF
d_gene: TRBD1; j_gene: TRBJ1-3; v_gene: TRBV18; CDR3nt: TGTGCCAGCTCACCCAGGGGGCTTTCGGGTGGAAACACCATATATTTT; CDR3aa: CASSPRGLSGGNTIYF